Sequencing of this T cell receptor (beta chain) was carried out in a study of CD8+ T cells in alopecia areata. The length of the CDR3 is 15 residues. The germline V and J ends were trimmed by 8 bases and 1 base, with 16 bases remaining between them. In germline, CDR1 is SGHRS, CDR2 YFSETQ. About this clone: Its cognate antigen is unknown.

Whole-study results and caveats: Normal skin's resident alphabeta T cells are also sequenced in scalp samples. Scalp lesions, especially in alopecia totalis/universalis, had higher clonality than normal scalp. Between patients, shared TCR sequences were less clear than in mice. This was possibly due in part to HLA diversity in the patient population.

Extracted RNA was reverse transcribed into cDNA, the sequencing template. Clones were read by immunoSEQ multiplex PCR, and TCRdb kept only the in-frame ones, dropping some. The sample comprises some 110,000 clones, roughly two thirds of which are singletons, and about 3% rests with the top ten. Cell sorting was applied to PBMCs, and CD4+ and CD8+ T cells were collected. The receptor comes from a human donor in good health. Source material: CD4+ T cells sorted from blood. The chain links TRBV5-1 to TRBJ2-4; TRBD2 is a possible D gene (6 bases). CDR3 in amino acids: CARSPGGEAKNIQYF. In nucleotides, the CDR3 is TGCGCCAGGTCCCCCGGGGGAGAGGCCAAAAACATTCAGTACTTC.